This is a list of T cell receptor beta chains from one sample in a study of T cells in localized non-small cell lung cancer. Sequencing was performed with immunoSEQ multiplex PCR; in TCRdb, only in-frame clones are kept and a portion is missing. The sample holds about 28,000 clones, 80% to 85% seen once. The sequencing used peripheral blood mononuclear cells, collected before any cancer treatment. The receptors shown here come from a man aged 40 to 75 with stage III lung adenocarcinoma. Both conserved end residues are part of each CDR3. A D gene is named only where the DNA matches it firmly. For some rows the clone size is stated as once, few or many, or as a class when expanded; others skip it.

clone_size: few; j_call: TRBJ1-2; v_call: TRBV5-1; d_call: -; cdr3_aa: CASSVDSGYGYTF; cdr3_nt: TGCGCCAGCAGCGTGGATAGTGGGTATGGCTACACCTTC
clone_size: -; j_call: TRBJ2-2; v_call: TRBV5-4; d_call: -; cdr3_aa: CASSSRTGELFF; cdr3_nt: TGTGCCAGCAGCTCTCGGACCGGGGAGCTGTTTTTT
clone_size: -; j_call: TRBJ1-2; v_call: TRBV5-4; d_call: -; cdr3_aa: CASGSVVPETYGYTF; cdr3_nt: TGTGCCAGCGGCTCCGTCGTACCAGAGACCTATGGCTACACCTTC
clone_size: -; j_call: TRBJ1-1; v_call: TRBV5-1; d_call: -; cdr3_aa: CASSEGGGAFF; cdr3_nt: TGCGCCAGCTCCGAGGGCGGGGGAGCTTTCTTT
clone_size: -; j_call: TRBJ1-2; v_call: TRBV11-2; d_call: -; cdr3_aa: CASSVDGYYGYTF; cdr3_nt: TGTGCCAGCAGCGTAGACGGATACTATGGCTACACCTTC
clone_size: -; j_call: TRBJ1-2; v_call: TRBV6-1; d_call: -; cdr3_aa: CASRSTNYGYTF; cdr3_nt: TGTGCCAGCAGGTCCACTAACTATGGCTACACCTTC
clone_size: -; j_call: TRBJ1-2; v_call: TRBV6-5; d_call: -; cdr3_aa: CASSFTGPNYGYTF; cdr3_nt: TGTGCCAGCAGTTTCACAGGCCCTAACTATGGCTACACCTTC
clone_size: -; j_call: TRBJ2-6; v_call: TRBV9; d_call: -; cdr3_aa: CASSTGDSGANVLTF; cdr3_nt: TGTGCCAGCAGCACCGGGGACTCTGGGGCCAACGTCCTGACTTTC
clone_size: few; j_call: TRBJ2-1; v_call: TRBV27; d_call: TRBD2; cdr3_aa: CASSLASGGNNEQFF; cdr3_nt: TGTGCCAGCAGTTTAGCTAGCGGGGGGAACAATGAGCAGTTCTTC
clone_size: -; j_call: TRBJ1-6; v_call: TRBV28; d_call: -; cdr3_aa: CASSLDAPGSYNSPLHF; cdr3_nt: TGTGCCAGCAGTTTAGACGCTCCGGGCTCCTATAATTCACCCCTCCACTTT
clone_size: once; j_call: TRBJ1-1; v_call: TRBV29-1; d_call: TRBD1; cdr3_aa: CSAYRQGFNTEAFF; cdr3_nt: TGCAGCGCTTATAGACAGGGATTTAACACTGAAGCTTTCTTT
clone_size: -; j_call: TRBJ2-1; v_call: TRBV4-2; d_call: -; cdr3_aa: CASSLSPPSRGLDEQFF; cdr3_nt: TGTGCCAGCAGCCTGTCCCCACCCTCGAGGGGATTGGATGAGCAGTTCTTC
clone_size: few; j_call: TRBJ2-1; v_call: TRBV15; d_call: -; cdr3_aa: CATSAGGFYHEQFF; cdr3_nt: TGTGCCACCAGCGCCGGGGGTTTCTATCATGAGCAGTTCTTC
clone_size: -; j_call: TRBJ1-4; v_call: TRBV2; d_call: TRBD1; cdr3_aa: CASRREGALANEKLFF; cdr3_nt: TGTGCCAGCAGACGTGAGGGGGCGCTTGCTAATGAAAAACTGTTTTTT
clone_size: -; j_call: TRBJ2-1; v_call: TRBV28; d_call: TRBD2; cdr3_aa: CASSPGGGTYNEQFF; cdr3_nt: TGTGCCAGCAGCCCGGGAGGGGGGACCTACAATGAGCAGTTCTTC
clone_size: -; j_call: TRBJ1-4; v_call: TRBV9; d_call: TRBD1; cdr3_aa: CASSRTGTGEKLFF; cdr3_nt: TGTGCCAGCAGCCGTACCGGGACAGGGGAAAAACTGTTTTTT
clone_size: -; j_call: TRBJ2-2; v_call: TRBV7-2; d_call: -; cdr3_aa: CASSLAKDSGGRRPGGELFF; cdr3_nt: TGTGCCAGCAGCTTAGCCAAGGACAGTGGAGGAAGGCGCCCAGGGGGGGAGCTGTTTTTT
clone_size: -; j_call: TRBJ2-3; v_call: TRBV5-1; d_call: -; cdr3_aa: CASSLRELLSTDTQYF; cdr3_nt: TGCGCCAGCAGCTTGAGAGAGTTGCTAAGCACAGATACGCAGTATTTT
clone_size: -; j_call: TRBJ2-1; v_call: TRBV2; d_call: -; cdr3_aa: CASADLFGGYNEQFF; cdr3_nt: TGTGCCAGCGCCGACCTCTTTGGGGGCTACAATGAGCAGTTCTTC
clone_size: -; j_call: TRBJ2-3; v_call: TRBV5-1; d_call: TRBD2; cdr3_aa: CASSWTSRTDTQYF; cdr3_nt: TGCGCCAGCAGCTGGACTAGCCGCACAGATACGCAGTATTTT
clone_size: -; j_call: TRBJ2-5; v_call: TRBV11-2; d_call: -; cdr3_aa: CASSPFGTTEETQYF; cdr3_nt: TGTGCCAGCAGCCCCTTCGGGACAACGGAAGAGACCCAGTACTTC
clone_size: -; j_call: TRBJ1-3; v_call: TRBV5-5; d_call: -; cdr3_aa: CASNRQQGSGNTIYF; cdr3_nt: TGTGCCAGCAACCGACAGCAGGGTTCTGGAAACACCATATATTTT
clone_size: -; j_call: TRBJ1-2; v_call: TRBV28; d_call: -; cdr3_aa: CASRSGGANYGYTF; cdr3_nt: TGTGCCAGCAGGAGCGGGGGGGCTAACTATGGCTACACCTTC
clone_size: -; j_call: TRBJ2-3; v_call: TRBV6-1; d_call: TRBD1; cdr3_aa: CASRGLTGFEDTQYF; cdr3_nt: TGTGCCAGCAGGGGCCTGACAGGGTTTGAAGATACGCAGTATTTT
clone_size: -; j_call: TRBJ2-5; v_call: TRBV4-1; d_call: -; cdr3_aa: CASSQDRKPPGAETQYF; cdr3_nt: TGCGCCAGCAGCCAAGATCGAAAACCCCCAGGGGCGGAGACCCAGTACTTC
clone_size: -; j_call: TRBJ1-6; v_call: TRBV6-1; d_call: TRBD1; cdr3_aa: CASSFRDRSNSPLHF; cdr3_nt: TGTGCCAGCAGTTTCCGGGACAGGTCCAATTCACCCCTCCACTTT
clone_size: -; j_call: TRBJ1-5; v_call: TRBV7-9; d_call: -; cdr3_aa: CASSFSSQGGGNQPQHF; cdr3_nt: TGTGCCAGCAGCTTCAGTTCTCAGGGCGGAGGCAATCAGCCCCAGCATTTT
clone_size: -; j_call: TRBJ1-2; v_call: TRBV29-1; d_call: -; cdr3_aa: CSATARGAANYGYTF; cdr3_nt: TGCAGCGCCACCGCCCGGGGTGCGGCTAACTATGGCTACACCTTC
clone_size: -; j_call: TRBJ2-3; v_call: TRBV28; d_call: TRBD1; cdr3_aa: CASSFYRQGASLTFTDTQYF; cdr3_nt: TGTGCCAGCAGTTTTTACCGACAGGGGGCATCATTAACATTCACAGATACGCAGTATTTT
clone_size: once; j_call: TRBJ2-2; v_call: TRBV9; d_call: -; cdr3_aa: CASSDPRETGELFF; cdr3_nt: TGTGCCAGCAGCGACCCCCGGGAGACCGGGGAGCTGTTTTTT
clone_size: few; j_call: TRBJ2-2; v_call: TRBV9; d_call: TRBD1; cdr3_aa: CASTGPGGVNTGELFF; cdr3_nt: TGTGCCAGCACCGGTCCAGGGGGTGTCAACACCGGGGAGCTGTTTTTT
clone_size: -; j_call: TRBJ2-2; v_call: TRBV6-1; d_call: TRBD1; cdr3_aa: CASSEPGQGAGELFF; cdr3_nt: TGTGCCAGCAGTGAGCCGGGACAGGGAGCCGGGGAGCTGTTTTTT
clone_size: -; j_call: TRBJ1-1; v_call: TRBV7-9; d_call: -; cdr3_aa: CASTLDNTEAFF; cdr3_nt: TGTGCCAGCACTCTAGATAACACTGAAGCTTTCTTT
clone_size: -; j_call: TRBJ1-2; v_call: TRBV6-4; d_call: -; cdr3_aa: CASSDRGYGYTF; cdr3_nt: TGTGCCAGCAGTGACAGGGGTTATGGCTACACCTTC
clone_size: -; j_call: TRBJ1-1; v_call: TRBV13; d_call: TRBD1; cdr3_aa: CASSFGQVGEAFF; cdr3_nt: TGTGCCAGCAGCTTCGGACAGGTGGGTGAAGCTTTCTTT
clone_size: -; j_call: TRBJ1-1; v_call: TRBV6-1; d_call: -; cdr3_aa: CASSDYKNTEAFF; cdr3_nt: TGTGCCAGCAGTGACTACAAGAACACTGAAGCTTTCTTT
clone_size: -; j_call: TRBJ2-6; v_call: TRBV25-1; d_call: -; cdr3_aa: CASSKCSGQSRANVLTF; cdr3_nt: TGTGCCAGCAGTAAGTGTAGTGGACAAAGTCGGGCCAACGTCCTGACTTTC
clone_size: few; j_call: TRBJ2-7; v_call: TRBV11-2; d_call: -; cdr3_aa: CASSLDRAHEQYF; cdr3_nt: TGTGCCAGCAGCTTAGACAGGGCCCACGAGCAGTACTTC
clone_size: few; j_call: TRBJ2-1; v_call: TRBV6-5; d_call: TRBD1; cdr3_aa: CASRQGVGEQFF; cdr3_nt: TGTGCCAGCAGGCAGGGGGTTGGTGAGCAGTTCTTC
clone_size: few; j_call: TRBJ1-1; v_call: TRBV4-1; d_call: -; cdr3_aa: CASSQGPLNTEAFF; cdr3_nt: TGCGCCAGCAGCCAAGGTCCCCTCAACACTGAAGCTTTCTTT
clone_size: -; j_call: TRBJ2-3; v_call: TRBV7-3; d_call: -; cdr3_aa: CASSLTIRDGRDTQYF; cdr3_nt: TGTGCCAGCAGCTTAACGATTCGGGATGGTAGAGATACGCAGTATTTT
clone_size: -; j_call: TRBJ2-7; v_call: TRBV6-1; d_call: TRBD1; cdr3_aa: CASSERQGTHEQYF; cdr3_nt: TGTGCCAGCAGTGAGAGACAGGGTACGCACGAGCAGTACTTC
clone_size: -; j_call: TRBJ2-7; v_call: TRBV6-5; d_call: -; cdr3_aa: CASSPFSGSYEQYF; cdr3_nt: TGTGCCAGCAGCCCCTTTAGCGGAAGCTACGAGCAGTACTTC
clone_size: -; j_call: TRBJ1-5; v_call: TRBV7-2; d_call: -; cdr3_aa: CASSLDGNNQPQHF; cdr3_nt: TGTGCCAGCAGCTTAGATGGGAACAATCAGCCCCAGCATTTT
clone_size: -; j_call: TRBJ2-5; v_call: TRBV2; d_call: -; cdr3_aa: CASTLNQETQYF; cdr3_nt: TGTGCCAGCACACTAAATCAAGAGACCCAGTACTTC
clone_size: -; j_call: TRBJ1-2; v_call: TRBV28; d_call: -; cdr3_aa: CASTIFGTAVSYGYTF; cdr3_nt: TGTGCCAGCACTATATTTGGGACTGCTGTAAGCTATGGCTACACCTTC